This TCR beta chain was observed in a study of shared clonotypes between healthy human individuals. Across the whole study: Researchers drew samples from two women and a few men aged 18 to 49.

In regard to this clone: What it recognizes is unknown.

CD45RO-negative, CCR7-selected cells formed the naive CD8 fraction, which excluded terminally differentiated effector memory CD45RA+ cells. The protocol was immunoSEQ multiplex PCR, while the TCRdb copy is restricted to in-frame clones and leaves out a portion. In the table there are about 580,000 clones, roughly 98% of which are singletons. The V end lost 11 bases, the J end lost 0 bases, and 9 bases lay between the germline ends. The CDR3 covers 12 residues. Germline CDR1 SEHNR, CDR2 FQNEAQ (reference sequence). Study-wide results and limits: Shared across a few donors were around 5% of the naive CD4 clonotypes.

The sequencing input was naive CD8+ T cells sorted from blood. The V and J genes are TRBV7-9 and TRBJ2-3; the D is unclear. The TCR comes from a young man in good health. The CDR3 reads CASGVSTDTQYF. The CDR3 DNA sequence: TGTGCCTCTGGGGTTAGCACAGATACGCAGTATTTT.